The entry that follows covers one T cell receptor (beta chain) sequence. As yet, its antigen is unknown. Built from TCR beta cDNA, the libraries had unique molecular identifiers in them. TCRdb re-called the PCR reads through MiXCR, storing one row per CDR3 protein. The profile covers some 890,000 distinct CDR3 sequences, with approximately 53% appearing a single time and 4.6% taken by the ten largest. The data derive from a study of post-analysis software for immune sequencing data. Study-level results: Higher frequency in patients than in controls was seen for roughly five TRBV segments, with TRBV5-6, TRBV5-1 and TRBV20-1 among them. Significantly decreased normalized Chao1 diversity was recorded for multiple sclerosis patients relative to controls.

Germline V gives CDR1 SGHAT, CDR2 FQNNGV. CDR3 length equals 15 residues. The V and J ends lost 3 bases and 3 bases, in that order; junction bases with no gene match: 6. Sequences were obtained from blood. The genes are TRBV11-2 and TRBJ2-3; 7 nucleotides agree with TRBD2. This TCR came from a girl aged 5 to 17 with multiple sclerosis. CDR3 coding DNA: TGTGCCAGCAGCTTCGCGGGGGTTAAGACAGATACGCAGTATTTT. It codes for CASSFAGVKTDTQYF.